This TCR beta chain was identified in a study of blood T cell repertoires in COVID-19. Only in-frame clones appear in the TCRdb table, and some are missing; sequencing was by immunoSEQ multiplex PCR. The repertoire holds approximately 220,000 clones, under 90% seen once, with about 4.8% in the top ten. CDR3 length: 15 residues. Trimming took off 7 bases at V and 0 bases at J, with 13 bases between the two ends. CDR1 and CDR2 from the germline V gene are MGHRA and YSYEKL. The genes are TRBV4-1 and TRBJ1-3; unclear D gene. This receptor was taken from a woman aged 50 to 60 who had been exposed to COVID-19. The sequencing input was PBMCs or T cells enriched from blood (not recorded which). The CDR3 DNA reads as TGCGCCAGCAAGCCTGCTCCCTTCTCTGGAAACACCATATATTTT. Protein sequence: CASKPAPFSGNTIYF.